The 9 T cell receptor delta chains reported below all come from one sample, sequenced in a study of γδ T cells in repeated Plasmodium falciparum infection. Bulk repertoires came from Vgamma9/Vdelta2+ or Vdelta2-negative gammadelta T cells flow-sorted from PBMC. TCRdb redid clone calling on the multiplex PCR reads using CATT. The sample lists roughly 48,000 delta-chain clones, roughly 1.6% occurring once. The source material was gamma-delta T cells from blood. These receptors were collected from a pool of human donors (malaria-infected and uninfected, not separated).

This clone was seen only a few times. The V call is TRDV1, the J call TRDJ1; 11 bases agree with TRDD3. No J segment appears in TCRdb, so it was assigned here by matching the sequence to germline. J was trimmed by 3 bases and V by 5 bases; bases with no gene match: 11. The CDR3 loop spans 17 amino acids. Germline CDR1 is TSWWSYY and CDR2 is QGS. CDR3 nucleotides: TGTGCTCTTGGGAAATTAGGTTGGGGGATACGTCCCGATAAACTCATCTTT. It is translated as CALGKLGWGIRPDKLIF.

This clone occurred a few times. The protein that TCRdb holds for this DNA derives from a much larger clone and differs from the translated DNA at residue 11, which likely indicates a read error; the protein shown here is translated from the DNA. V is TRDV1 and J is TRDJ1; no clear D. TCRdb gives no J gene; it was assigned here by matching the DNA to germline. This CDR3 is built from 14 residues. CDR1 and CDR2 from the germline V gene are TSWWSYY and QGS. CDR3 bases: TGTGCTCTTGGGGAACTGGGGTACACCGATAGACTCATCTTT. It codes for CALGELGYTDRLIF.

This clone was observed a few times. The protein recorded in TCRdb matches a much larger clone and deviates from this DNA's translation at residue 5, suggesting a read error; the protein here is obtained by translating the DNA. The chain uses TRDV1 and TRDJ1; 11 bases are a match to TRDD3. As TCRdb names no J gene, one was assigned here on the basis of a DNA match to germline. Germline trimming cut 3 bases from V and 3 bases from J; bases unmatched to any gene: 30. The CDR3 totals 24 residues. Germline V gives CDR1 TSWWSYY, CDR2 QGS. Written as DNA, the CDR3 is TGTGCTCTTGGGGACTCCCCCCACATACTTCCTAACCACTGGGGGATAAGCAAGGCCGATAAACTCATCTTT. Residues: CALGDSPHILPNHWGISKADKLIF.

The chain couples TRDV1 to TRDJ1; 10 nucleotides line up with TRDD3. No J gene was available from TCRdb, and it was assigned here by a germline match of the DNA. CDR3 length: 18 amino acids. Germline CDR1 and CDR2: TSWWSYY and QGS. J was trimmed by 8 bases and V by 0 bases; bases with no gene match: 15. CDR3 protein: CALGELRSPLLGDPKLIF. The CDR3 DNA reads TGTGCTCTTGGGGAACTCAGGTCTCCCTTACTGGGGGATCCCAAACTCATCTTT.

A note on this clone: The TCRdb record carries a much larger clone's protein, which differs from this DNA's translation at residue 12; a read error is the likely cause, and the protein listed here is the DNA translation. J is TRDJ1 and V is TRDV2; D is possibly TRDD3 (6 bases). Matching the DNA to germline supplied the J gene, which TCRdb does not give. From germline, CDR1 is GEAIGNYY and CDR2 EKD. V shed 3 bases and J shed 0 bases, with 31 bases lying between them. The CDR3 length is 21 residues. This CDR3 reads CACDSVLMGTGRYAHTDKLIF. The CDR3 bases are TGTGCCTGTGACTCCGTTTTAATGGGTACTGGGAGATACGCCCACACCGATAAACTCATCTTT.

This clone was observed a few times. TCRdb's protein for this DNA is that of a much larger clone and differs from the translation at residue 8, likely a read error; the protein shown is the DNA translation. The chain uses TRDV1 and TRDJ1; D is possibly TRDD3 (6 bases). TCRdb carries no J gene annotation; the J gene was assigned here by matching the DNA with germline. Between the trimmed V and J ends, which lost 2 bases and 1 base, there was a span of 29 bases. Germline-derived CDR1 and CDR2 are TSWWSYY and QGS. The CDR3 has 21 amino acids. CDR3 protein: CALGETDLNSGDPLVTDKLIF. As DNA, the CDR3 is TGTGCTCTTGGGGAAACGGATCTTAATTCTGGGGACCCCCTAGTCACCGATAAACTCATCTTT.

This clone was seen more than once but under ten times. This likely came from a read error, as a far larger clone is one base away. Other DNA variants within this sample encode the same CDR3. The chain recombines TRDV1 with TRDJ1, with TRDD3 matching 8 bases. CDR3 length equals 14 residues. CDR1 is TSWWSYY and CDR2 is QGS in the germline V gene. The CDR3, as DNA: TGTGCTCTTGGGGGACTCTGGGGGACTGATAAGCTCATCTTT. Protein: CALGGLWGTDKLIF.

There are many counts of this clone. A read error likely explains why the TCRdb protein, taken from a much larger clone, differs from this DNA's translation at residue 13; the protein shown is translated from the DNA. The chain combines TRDV1 with TRDJ2, with 8 bases matching TRDD3. Matching the DNA to germline supplied the J gene, which TCRdb does not give. The CDR3 has 17 amino acids. The germline V gene encodes CDR1 TSWWSYY and CDR2 QGS. Trimming at V came to 0 bases and at J to 9 bases, leaving 12 bases not matched to a gene. Here the CDR3 reads CALGELRRGGYGTQLFF. As DNA, the CDR3 is TGTGCTCTTGGGGAACTTCGTCGGGGGGGATATGGGACACAACTCTTCTTT.

Comment on this clone: A far larger clone is a single base away, which makes a read error likely. Other DNA sequences within the sample encode an identical CDR3. The gene calls are TRDV1 and TRDJ1, with TRDD3 identical over 8 bases. TCRdb lists no J gene, so it was determined here by aligning the DNA to germline. Germline V gene data show CDR1 as TSWWSYY and CDR2 as QGS. The CDR3 contains 20 residues. The CDR3 region has the DNA TGTGCTCTCGGGGAACTTGACTTTCTCTTAGGGGATACCAAATGGGGTAAACTCATCTTT. As protein: CALGELDFLLGDTKWGKLIF.